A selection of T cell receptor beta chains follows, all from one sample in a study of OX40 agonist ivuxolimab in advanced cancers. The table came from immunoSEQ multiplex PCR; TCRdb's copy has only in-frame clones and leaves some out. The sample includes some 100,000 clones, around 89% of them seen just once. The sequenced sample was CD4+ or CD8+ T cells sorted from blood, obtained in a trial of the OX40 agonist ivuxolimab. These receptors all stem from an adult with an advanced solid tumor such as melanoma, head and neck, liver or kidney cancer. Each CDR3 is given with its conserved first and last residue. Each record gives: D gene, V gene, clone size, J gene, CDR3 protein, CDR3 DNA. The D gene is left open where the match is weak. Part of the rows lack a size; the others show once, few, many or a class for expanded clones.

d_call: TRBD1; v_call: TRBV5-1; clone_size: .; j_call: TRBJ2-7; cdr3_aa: CASGTGDSYEQYF; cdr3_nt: TGCGCCAGCGGGACAGGGGACTCCTACGAGCAGTACTTC
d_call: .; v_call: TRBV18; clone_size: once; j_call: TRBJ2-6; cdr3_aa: CASSPTGTPIWSGANVLTF; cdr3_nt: TGTGCCAGCTCACCCACCGGGACCCCAATCTGGTCTGGGGCCAACGTCCTGACTTTC
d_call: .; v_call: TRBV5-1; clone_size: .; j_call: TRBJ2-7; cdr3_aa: CASRRDDYEQYF; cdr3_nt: TGCGCCAGCAGACGGGACGACTACGAGCAGTACTTC
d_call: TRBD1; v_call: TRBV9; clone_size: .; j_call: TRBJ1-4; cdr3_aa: CASSAQGQGNEKLFF; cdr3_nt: TGTGCCAGCAGCGCACAGGGACAGGGGAACGAAAAACTGTTTTTT
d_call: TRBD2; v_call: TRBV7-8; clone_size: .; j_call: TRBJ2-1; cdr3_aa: CASSLEAGGSYNEQFF; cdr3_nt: TGTGCCAGCAGCTTAGAAGCGGGAGGCTCCTACAATGAGCAGTTCTTC
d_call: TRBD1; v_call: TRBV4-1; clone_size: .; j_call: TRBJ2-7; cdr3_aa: CASSQFRGISEQYF; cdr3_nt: TGCGCCAGCAGCCAATTCAGGGGGATCAGCGAGCAGTACTTC
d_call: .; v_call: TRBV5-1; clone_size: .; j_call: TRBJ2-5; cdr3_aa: CASSPDITPQYF; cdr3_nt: TGCGCCAGCAGCCCCGACATTACTCCCCAGTACTTC
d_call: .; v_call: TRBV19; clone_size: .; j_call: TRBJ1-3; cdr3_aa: CASSTTGRSGNTIYF; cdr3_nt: TGTGCCAGTAGTACGACAGGCCGCTCTGGAAACACCATATATTTT
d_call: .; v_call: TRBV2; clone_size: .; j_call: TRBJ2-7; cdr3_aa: CASTTTARGLNYEQYF; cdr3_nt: TGTGCCAGCACCACTACCGCGAGGGGTTTAAACTACGAGCAGTACTTC
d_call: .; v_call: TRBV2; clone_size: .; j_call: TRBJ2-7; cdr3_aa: CASTTSIEQYF; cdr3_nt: TGTGCCAGCACCACCTCTATCGAGCAGTACTTC
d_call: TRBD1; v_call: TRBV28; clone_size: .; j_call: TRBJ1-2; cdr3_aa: CASSLTGQGSGYTF; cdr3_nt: TGTGCCAGCAGTTTAACCGGACAGGGGTCTGGCTACACCTTC
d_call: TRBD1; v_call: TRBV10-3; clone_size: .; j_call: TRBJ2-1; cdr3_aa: CAISDTGGTYNEQFF; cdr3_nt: TGTGCCATCAGTGATACAGGGGGCACCTACAATGAGCAGTTCTTC
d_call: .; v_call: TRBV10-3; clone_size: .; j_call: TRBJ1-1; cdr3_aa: CAISEGGMNTEAFF; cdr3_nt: TGTGCCATCAGTGAGGGGGGAATGAACACTGAAGCTTTCTTT
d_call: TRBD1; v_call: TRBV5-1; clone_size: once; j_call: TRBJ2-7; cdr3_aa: CASSVQGPGYEQYF; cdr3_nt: TGCGCCAGCAGCGTACAGGGGCCCGGCTACGAGCAGTACTTC
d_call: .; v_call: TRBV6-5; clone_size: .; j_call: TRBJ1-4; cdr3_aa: CASSYSGTATNEKLFF; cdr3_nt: TGTGCCAGCAGTTACTCGGGTACAGCAACTAATGAAAAACTGTTTTTT
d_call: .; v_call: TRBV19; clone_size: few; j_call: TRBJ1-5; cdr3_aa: CASSSLDADQPQHF; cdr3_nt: TGTGCCAGTAGTTCCTTGGACGCAGATCAGCCCCAGCATTTT
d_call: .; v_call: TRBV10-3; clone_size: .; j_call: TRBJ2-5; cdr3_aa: CAISLGTFGETQYF; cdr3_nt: TGTGCCATCAGCCTAGGGACATTCGGAGAGACCCAGTACTTC
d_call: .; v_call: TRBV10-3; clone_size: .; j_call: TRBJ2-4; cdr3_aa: CAISETLVLAKNIQYF; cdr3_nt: TGTGCCATCAGTGAGACTCTCGTCCTAGCCAAAAACATTCAGTACTTC
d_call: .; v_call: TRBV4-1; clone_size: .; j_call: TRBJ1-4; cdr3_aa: CASSHEGDKNEKLFF; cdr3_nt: TGCGCCAGCAGCCACGAGGGGGACAAGAATGAAAAACTGTTTTTT
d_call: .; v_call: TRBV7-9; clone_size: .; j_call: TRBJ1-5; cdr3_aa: CASSPIWPQHF; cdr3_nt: TGTGCCAGCAGCCCGATTTGGCCCCAGCATTTT
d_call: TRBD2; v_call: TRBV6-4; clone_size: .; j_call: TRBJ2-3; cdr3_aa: CASSLAGGPPDTQYF; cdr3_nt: TGTGCCAGCAGTCTAGCGGGGGGGCCCCCAGATACGCAGTATTTT
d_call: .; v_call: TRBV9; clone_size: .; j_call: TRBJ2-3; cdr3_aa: CASSAIGQGTDTQYF; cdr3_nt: TGTGCCAGCAGCGCCATTGGGCAGGGCACAGATACGCAGTATTTT
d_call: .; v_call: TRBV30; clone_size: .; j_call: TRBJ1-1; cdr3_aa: CAWSVWTVSMNTEAFF; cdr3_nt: TGTGCCTGGAGTGTTTGGACAGTCAGCATGAACACTGAAGCTTTCTTT
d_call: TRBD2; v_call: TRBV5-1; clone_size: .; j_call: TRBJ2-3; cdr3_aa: CASSWPPIRGRLSTDTQYF; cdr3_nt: TGCGCCAGCAGCTGGCCCCCTATCCGCGGGAGGCTAAGCACAGATACGCAGTATTTT
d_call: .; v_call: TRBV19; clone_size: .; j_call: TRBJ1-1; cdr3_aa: CASSIYRSLNTEAFF; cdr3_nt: TGTGCCAGTAGTATATATCGCAGCCTTAACACTGAAGCTTTCTTT
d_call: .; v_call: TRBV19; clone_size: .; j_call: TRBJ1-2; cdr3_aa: CASRTDRAYGYTF; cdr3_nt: TGTGCCAGTAGAACCGACAGAGCCTATGGCTACACCTTC
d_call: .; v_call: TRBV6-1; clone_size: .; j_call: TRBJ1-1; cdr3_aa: CASSRQGMNTEAFF; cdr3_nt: TGTGCCAGCAGTCGTCAGGGAATGAACACTGAAGCTTTCTTT
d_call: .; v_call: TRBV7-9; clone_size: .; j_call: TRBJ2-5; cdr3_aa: CASSLGGVIDSQETQYF; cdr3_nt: TGTGCCAGCAGCTTAGGAGGGGTGATCGACTCCCAAGAGACCCAGTACTTC
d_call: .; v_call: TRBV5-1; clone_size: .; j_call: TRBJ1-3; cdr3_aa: CASSLIGDSGNTIYF; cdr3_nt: TGCGCCAGCAGCTTGATCGGAGACTCTGGAAACACCATATATTTT
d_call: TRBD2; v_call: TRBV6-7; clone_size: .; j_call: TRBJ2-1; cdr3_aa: CASLLGLATNNEQFF; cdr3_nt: TGTGCCAGCCTTCTAGGACTAGCGACTAACAATGAGCAGTTCTTC
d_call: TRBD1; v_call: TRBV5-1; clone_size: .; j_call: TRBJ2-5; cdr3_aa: CASFPGTVNVPLYQETQYF; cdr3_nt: TGCGCCAGCTTTCCCGGGACAGTCAACGTCCCCTTGTACCAAGAGACCCAGTACTTC
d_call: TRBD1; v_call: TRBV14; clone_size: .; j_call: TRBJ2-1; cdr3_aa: CASSQDFSGGPYNEQFF; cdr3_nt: TGTGCCAGCAGCCAAGATTTTTCAGGGGGCCCTTACAATGAGCAGTTCTTC
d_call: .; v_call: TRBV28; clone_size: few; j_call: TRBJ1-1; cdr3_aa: CASKLDTMNTEAFF; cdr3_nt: TGTGCCAGCAAGTTAGACACGATGAACACTGAAGCTTTCTTT
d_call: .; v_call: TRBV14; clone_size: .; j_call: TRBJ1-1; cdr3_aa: CASSQTARTEAFF; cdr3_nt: TGTGCCAGCAGCCAAACTGCCCGGACAGAAGCTTTCTTT
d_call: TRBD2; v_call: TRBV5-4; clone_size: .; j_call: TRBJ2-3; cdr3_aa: CASSLGLAGGTDTQYF; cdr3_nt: TGTGCCAGCAGCTTGGGGCTAGCGGGGGGCACAGATACGCAGTATTTT